Detailed here is one T cell receptor beta chain. Its target is unknown. PCR amplification relied on 60 Vbeta primers (plus 13 Jbeta primers). Sequencing used immunoSEQ multiplex PCR; TCRdb keeps in-frame clones, though not all of them. The sample shows approximately 160,000 clones, 77% of them seen only once. This sample is drawn from a study of cytomegalovirus exposure and HLA in healthy donors. Study-wide results and limits: Reports showed the classifier diagnosing cytomegalovirus status with high specificity and sensitivity.

Germline CDR1 SGHAT, CDR2 FQNNGV. The CDR3 consists of 16 residues. Unmatched junction bases numbered 8, after V lost 5 bases and J lost 1 base. This receptor was identified in a woman in her twenties or thirties in good health and CMV-seropositive. The sequenced material came from PBMCs. The chain uses TRBV11-2 and TRBJ2-7, with 10 bases identical to TRBD1. CDR3 sequence: CASSPVTGGGSYEQYF. CDR3 DNA: TGTGCCAGCAGCCCCGTGACAGGGGGCGGGTCCTACGAGCAGTACTTC.